This T cell receptor beta chain was documented in a study of blood T cell repertoires in COVID-19. Study in general: In each case, the material was cDNA or gDNA derived from T cells, B-cell-depleted T cells, or PBMCs.

Profiling relied on immunoSEQ multiplex PCR, and the TCRdb table lists in-frame clones only, not all of them. The repertoire includes over 110,000 clones, more than 75% of them detected once, and around 14% sits in the top ten. This clone occurred once. The TCR comes from a man aged 80 or over with acute or convalescent COVID-19. The sample was peripheral blood.

CDR3: CASSQVGQRSNQPQHF. The CDR3 region has the DNA TGTGCCAGCAGCCAAGTCGGACAACGTAGCAATCAGCCCCAGCATTTT. The chain carries TRBV4-2 and TRBJ1-5, with D possibly matching TRBD1 (5 bases). Germline values: CDR1 LGHNA, CDR2 YNFKEQ. The CDR3 totals 16 residues. Trimming stripped 1 base from V and 0 bases from J, with 10 bases between.